These 14 T cell receptor beta chains were sequenced from one sample in a study of regulatory T cells in long-lasting Graves disease. Specified time point: newly diagnosed GD, antithyroid drugs for less than 3 months. PBMC-derived RNA was used for the TCR library. Arm-PCR of CDR3 regions with iRepertoire HTBI primers generated TCR beta libraries. One entry per CDR3 protein, called by TCRdb with MiXCR from the multiplex PCR reads. The data hold about 520,000 distinct CDR3 sequences, with around 11% observed a single time. Separately, the same data were catalogued under a study of T cells in Graves' hyperthyroidism and ophthalmopathy.

This specimen was peripheral blood mononuclear cells (PBMCs), taken at new diagnosis, from a patient treated with antithyroid drugs. The receptors were sampled from a woman aged 30 to 39 with Graves disease.

The V and J genes are TRBV27 and TRBJ2-1, with 10 bases fitting TRBD1. Per the germline V gene, CDR1 is MNHEY and CDR2 is SMNVEV (reference sequence). Trimming at V came to 5 bases and at J to 5 bases, leaving 3 bases not matched to a gene. The CDR3 has 14 amino acids. This chain's CDR3 is CASSDRGQDNEQFF. Here the CDR3 DNA reads TGTGCCAGCAGTGACAGGGGGCAGGACAATGAGCAGTTCTTC.

This clonotype showed up many times. The rearrangement links TRBV20-1 to TRBJ2-2; D is undetermined. The germline CDR1 and CDR2 sequences are DFQATT and SNEGSKA (reference sequence). The CDR3 runs 14 residues. Deletions cut 3 bases from V and 0 bases from J, with 8 bases between. This CDR3 reads CSARDGANTGELFF. Here the CDR3 DNA reads TGCAGTGCTAGGGACGGAGCGAACACCGGGGAGCTGTTTTTT.

This clonotype was counted many times. The chain is built from TRBV2 and TRBJ1-3; 7 bases line up with TRBD1. CDR1 SNHLY and CDR2 FYNNEI come from the germline V gene. CDR3 length: 16 residues. The junction had 17 bases not matched to a gene; V was cut back by 6 bases and J by 9 bases. The CDR3 bases are TGTGCCAGCAGGGACTGGGGTAAGGGGGCCGAAGTCACCATATATTTT. Protein product: CASRDWGKGAEVTIYF. The entire variable domain, with the rest obtained from reference TRBV2 and TRBJ1-3, is as follows: EPEVTQTPSHQVTQMGQEVILRCVPISNHLYFYWYRQILGQKVEFLVSFYNNEISEKSEIFDDQFSVERPDGSNFTLKIRSTKLEDSAMYFCASRDWGKGAEVTIYFGEGSWLTVV.

The chain carries TRBV19 and TRBJ1-4; TRBD1 matches 10 bases. Germline values: CDR1 LNHDA, CDR2 SQIVND (reference sequence). Trimming took 3 bases from V and 6 from J; bases not matched to a gene: 7. The CDR3 is 16 residues long. The CDR3 DNA reads TGTGCCAGTAGTATCCGGGGGACAGGGGATTATGAAAAACTGTTTTTT. Amino acids: CASSIRGTGDYEKLFF. Filled out from reference TRBV19 and TRBJ1-4, the complete variable domain reads DGGITQSPKYLFRKEGQNVTLSCEQNLNHDAMYWYRQDPGQGLRLIYYSQIVNDFQKGDIAEGYSVSREKKESFPLTVTSAQKNPTAFYLCASSIRGTGDYEKLFFGSGTQLSVL.

This clonotype came up many times. The rearrangement uses TRBV10-3 and TRBJ2-5; possibly TRBD2 for D (6 bases). The V end lost 8 bases, the J end lost 5 bases, and 15 bases lay between the germline ends. The CDR3 runs to 13 residues. The V gene's germline CDR1 is ENHRY and CDR2 SYGVKD. CDR3 amino acids: CAIGGTYGETQYF. CDR3 sequence (DNA): TGTGCCATCGGGGGGACTTACGGGGAGACCCAGTACTTC.

The chain joins TRBV5-8 to TRBJ2-7, with a weak D call TRBD2 (5 bases). Germline V gives CDR1 SGHTS, CDR2 YDEGEE. Trimming removed 4 bases from V and 3 bases from J, with 20 bases in between. This CDR3 spans 16 amino acids. The CDR3 DNA reads TGTGCCAGCAGCCCCGGACTGACCAAGGTCCTCTACGAGCAGTACTTC. It is translated as CASSPGLTKVLYEQYF.

This clonotype showed up just a few times. The V call is TRBV10-2, the J call TRBJ1-5; D might be TRBD1 (5 bases). The CDR3 is made up of 13 amino acids. V was pared by 8 bases and J by 0 bases, with 8 bases between. Germline V lookup: CDR1 WSHSY, CDR2 SAAADI. This CDR3 is CASRGNSNQPQHF. The CDR3 nucleotides read TGCGCCAGCCGGGGGAATAGCAATCAGCCCCAGCATTTT.

The V and J genes are TRBV6-5 and TRBJ2-3; 9 bases agree with TRBD1. Trimming took 4 bases from V and 2 from J; bases not matched to a gene: 4. The germline CDR1 and CDR2 sequences are MNHEY and SVGAGI. The CDR3 contains 15 residues. CDR3 sequence reads: CASSSRDRDTDTQYF. The DNA for the CDR3 is TGTGCCAGCAGTTCCAGGGACAGGGACACAGATACGCAGTATTTT.

This clonotype occurred many times. The genes are TRBV11-2 and TRBJ2-2; 12 bases align to TRBD2. V lost 3 bases, J lost 4 bases, and 6 bases stayed unmatched. Germline CDR1 SGHAT, CDR2 FQNNGV. The CDR3 is 17 amino acids. The DNA of the CDR3 is TGTGCCAGCAGCTTTGGACTAGCGGGAACGTTCACCGGGGAGCTGTTTTTT. Protein product: CASSFGLAGTFTGELFF.

This clonotype was recorded at least ten times. Written as DNA, the CDR3 is TGTGCCAGCAGCTTAACTACGACAGGGCCTGAAGCTTTCTTT. Amino acids: CASSLTTTGPEAFF. The V and J genes are TRBV7-3 and TRBJ1-1; TRBD1 matches 7 bases. Germline CDR1 SGHTA, CDR2 FQGTGA. The CDR3 has 14 residues. V lost 0 bases to trimming and J lost 6 bases; unmatched junction nucleotides: 4.

This clonotype was found a few times. The rearrangement links TRBV12-3 or TRBV12-4 to TRBJ2-7; TRBD1 matches 7 bases. The J segment lost 8 bases and the V segment lost 5 bases, leaving 9 bases of the junction unmatched. CDR3 length: 13 residues. The CDR3 here is CASSAKTGFKQYF. The CDR3 nucleotides are TGTGCCAGCAGTGCCAAGACAGGGTTCAAGCAGTACTTC.

This chain connects TRBV11-2 to TRBJ2-5; weak D call: TRBD2 (6 bases). Trimming left V 3 bases short and J 5 bases short, with 16 bases between. The CDR3 extends over 15 amino acids. Germline V gene sequence: CDR1 SGHAT, CDR2 FQNNGV. CDR3 coding DNA: TGTGCCAGCAGCTTTAGCGGAGCCTCCCAGGAGACCCAGTACTTC. This codes for CASSFSGASQETQYF.

This clonotype appeared a few times. This chain links TRBV4-3 with TRBJ2-1, with D unresolved. Germline V CDR1 and CDR2: LGHNA, YSLEER. V shed 0 bases and J shed 2 bases, with 14 bases lying between them. The CDR3 consists of 17 residues. The CDR3 DNA is TGCGCCAGCAGCCAAGATAGGTCTGATAGCCCCTACAATGAGCAGTTCTTC. Protein product: CASSQDRSDSPYNEQFF.

This clonotype was observed many times. This CDR3 is missing its conserved last phenylalanine or tryptophan, likely due to a read error. The chain combines TRBV11-2 with TRBJ1-2; perhaps TRBD1 as D (5 bases). The germline V and J ends were trimmed by 2 bases and 8 bases, with 12 bases remaining between them. Germline CDR1 reads SGHAT; CDR2 reads FQNNGV. The CDR3 covers 13 residues. The CDR3 bases are TGTGCCAGCAGCTTAAGGCCAGGGAGAGGCTACACCCTC. Translated: CASSLRPGRGYTL.